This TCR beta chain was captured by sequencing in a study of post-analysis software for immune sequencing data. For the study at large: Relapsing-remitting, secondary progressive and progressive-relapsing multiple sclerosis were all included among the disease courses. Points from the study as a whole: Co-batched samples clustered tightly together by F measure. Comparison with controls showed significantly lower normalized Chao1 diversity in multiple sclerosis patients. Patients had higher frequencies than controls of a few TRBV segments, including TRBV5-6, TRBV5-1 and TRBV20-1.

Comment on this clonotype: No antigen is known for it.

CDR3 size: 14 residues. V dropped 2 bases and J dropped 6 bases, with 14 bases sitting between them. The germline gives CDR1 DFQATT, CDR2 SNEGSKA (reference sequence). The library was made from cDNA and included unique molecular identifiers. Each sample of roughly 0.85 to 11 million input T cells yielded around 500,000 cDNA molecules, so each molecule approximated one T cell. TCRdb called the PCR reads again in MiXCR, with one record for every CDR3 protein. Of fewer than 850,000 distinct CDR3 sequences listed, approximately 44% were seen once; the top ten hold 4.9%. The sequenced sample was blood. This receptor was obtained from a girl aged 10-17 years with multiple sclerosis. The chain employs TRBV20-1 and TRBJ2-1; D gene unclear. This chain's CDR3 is CSARNLLPSNEQFF. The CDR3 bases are TGCAGTGCTAGAAACCTTCTGCCCTCCAATGAGCAGTTCTTC.